These 13 T cell receptor beta chains came from one sample sequenced in a study of regulatory T cells in long-lasting Graves disease (TCRdb year 2021). Reading the label with the study, this specimen's time point is: newly diagnosed GD, antithyroid drugs for less than 3 months. RNA was extracted from PBMCs in TRIzol for both TCR sequencing and RNA sequencing. Preparation of the library involved multiplex PCR. Sequenced on an Illumina HiSeq 4000. CDR3 regions were amplified by Arm-PCR with iRepertoire HTBI primers to construct TCR beta libraries. The public reads were quality trimmed at Q25 with fastp and then assembled into clones with MiXCR by TCRdb, keeping productive beta chains. Each entry merges the rows of one CDR3 protein and shows their most common DNA and genes. The sample table contains about 500,000 distinct CDR3 sequences; only one count was recorded for approximately 12% of them. The ten largest account for about 8.9% of the sample.

This same sample was also part of a study on T cells in Graves' hyperthyroidism and ophthalmopathy.

This specimen consisted of peripheral blood mononuclear cells (PBMCs), obtained at new diagnosis, from a patient treated with antithyroid drugs. The receptors originated from a woman in her 30s with Graves disease. Donor details come from another sample of the same person, matched by shared clones.

About this clonotype: Possible read error: a much larger clone is one base away. The chain employs TRBV3-1 and TRBJ2-4; perhaps D is TRBD1 or TRBD2 (5 bases each). Germline loops: CDR1 LGHDT, CDR2 YNNKEL (reference sequence). This CDR3 spans 12 amino acids. CDR3 region: CASSQGRDRSFF. CDR3 coding DNA: TGTGCCAGCAGCCAAGGAAGGGACCGAAGTTTCTTC.

Concerning this clonotype: The germline gene is not matched at one end of the junction; a read error may be the cause. The V gene is TRBV5-1, the J gene TRBJ2-3, with D hard to call. The CDR3 is 14 amino acids. CDR1 is SGHRS and CDR2 is YFSETQ in the germline V gene. The CDR3 DNA sequence: TGCGCCAGCAGCCAGAAATCGATTTCAGATACGCCGTATTTT. It encodes CASSQKSISDTPYF.

This clonotype has just a few counts. This chain links TRBV20-1 with TRBJ1-1; D gene uncertain. The germline V and J ends were trimmed by 2 bases and 4 bases, with 8 bases remaining between them. The CDR3 has 12 amino acids. Looked up from germline, CDR1 is DFQATT and CDR2 is SNEGSKA (reference sequence). This CDR3 reads CSARSPRTEAFF. The DNA of the CDR3 is TGCAGTGCTAGAAGTCCGCGCACTGAAGCTTTCTTT.

This clonotype was observed many times. This chain links TRBV30 with TRBJ1-6; 9 bases map to TRBD1. V shed 0 bases and J 9 bases; nucleotides not matched to a gene: 3. CDR3 length equals 14 residues. The germline V gene encodes CDR1 GTSNPN and CDR2 SVGIG (reference sequence). The CDR3 is CAWSVRDRASPLHF. CDR3 DNA: TGTGCCTGGAGTGTGAGGGACAGGGCTTCACCCCTCCACTTT.

This clonotype has a single count. The DNA of the CDR3 is TGTGCCAGCAGCTTCCCGTTGGCACACGAGCAGTACTTC. Protein sequence: CASSFPLAHEQYF. V is TRBV7-9 and J is TRBJ2-7; D is unclear. V lost 3 bases and J lost 5, with 11 bases in between. The CDR3 is made up of 13 amino acids. Germline lookup yields CDR1 SEHNR and CDR2 FQNEAQ (reference sequence).

This clonotype was found a few times. This chain connects TRBV7-9 to TRBJ2-1; the match to TRBD2 covers 8 bases. V shed 5 bases and J 7 bases; nucleotides not matched to a gene: 10. CDR3 size: 15 residues. The germline V gene encodes CDR1 SEHNR and CDR2 FQNEAQ (reference sequence). The CDR3 is CASSPWGAGENEQFF. The CDR3 coding sequence is TGTGCCAGCAGCCCGTGGGGAGCGGGAGAGAATGAGCAGTTCTTC.

This clonotype appeared many times. The V gene is TRBV15, the J gene TRBJ1-1; 7 bases match TRBD1. CDR3 size: 13 residues. V lost 0 bases and J lost 11; bases outside the gene matches: 6. Germline lookup yields CDR1 LNHNV and CDR2 YYDKDF (reference sequence). The CDR3 nucleotides read TGTGCCACCAGCAGAGATCAGGAGGGGGCGGCTTTCTTT. Amino acid sequence: CATSRDQEGAAFF.

This clonotype was found many times. V usage is TRBV12-3 or TRBV12-4 and J usage is TRBJ2-4; D possibly matches TRBD1 or TRBD2 (5 bases each). CDR3 size: 13 residues. Trimming pared 3 bases from V and 6 bases from J, leaving 9 bases between. CDR3 sequence reads: CASSFRGPNIQYF. The DNA for the CDR3 is TGTGCCAGCAGTTTCCGGGGACCAAACATTCAGTACTTC.

In the case of this clonotype: Given a much more abundant clone one base away, this may be a read error. Lacking the conserved final phenylalanine or tryptophan, this CDR3 likely reflects a read error. No DNA is shown, since the ends of the CDR3 on it are uncertain; the CDR3 is the one TCRdb lists. This sequence joins TRBV20-1 and TRBJ2-3; the table names TRBD2, a call not compared with the DNA. Germline V gene lookup returns CDR1 DFQATT and CDR2 SNEGSKA (reference sequence). Including both end residues, the CDR3 is 15 amino acids long. The CDR3 spells CSASLAELQRETQYL.

The chain recombines TRBV20-1 with TRBJ1-1; D might be TRBD1 (6 bases). The CDR3 runs 13 residues. Deletions cut 4 bases from V and 11 bases from J, with 20 bases between. Germline-derived CDR1 and CDR2 are DFQATT and SNEGSKA (reference sequence). CDR3 sequence reads: CSAMRQELNRAFF. The CDR3 region has the DNA TGCAGTGCTATGAGACAGGAGCTGAACAGGGCTTTCTTT.

The chain carries TRBV11-3 and TRBJ1-2; unclear D gene. The V gene lost 6 bases and the J gene lost 5 bases, with 16 bases spanning the gap. The CDR3 has 14 amino acids. Germline V gives CDR1 SGHNT, CDR2 YENEEA. The CDR3 nucleotides are TGTGCCAGCAGTTCCGGAACAGAGGCTTATGGCTACACCTTC. It yields the protein CASSSGTEAYGYTF. Combining the CDR3 with reference TRBV11-3 and TRBJ1-2 gives the whole variable domain EAGVVQSPRYKIIEKKQPVAFWCNPISGHNTLYWYLQNLGQGPELLIRYENEEAVDDSQLPKDRFSAERLKGVDSTLKIQPAELGDSAVYLCASSSGTEAYGYTFGSGTRLTVV.

This clonotype was detected ten times or more. This rearrangement joins TRBV7-8 to TRBJ1-2; 11 bases agree with TRBD1. The germline V gene encodes CDR1 SGHVS and CDR2 FQNEAQ. The ends lost 0 bases at V and 6 bases at J; junction bases unmatched: 6. CDR3 length: 16 amino acids. The CDR3 DNA reads as TGTGCCAGCAGCTTAGCGAGGACAGGGGGCGCAAATGGCTACACCTTC. Translation: CASSLARTGGANGYTF. The complete variable domain, with remaining parts taken from reference TRBV7-8 and TRBJ1-2, reads GAGVSQSPRYKVAKRGQDVALRCDPISGHVSLFWYQQALGQGPEFLTYFQNEAQLDKSGLPSDRFFAERPEGSVSTLKIQRTQQEDSAVYLCASSLARTGGANGYTFGSGTRLTVV.

At least ten counts were recorded for this clonotype. The chain combines TRBV3-1 with TRBJ2-7; TRBD2 might be the D (6 bases). CDR3 length: 11 amino acids. The germline V gene has CDR1 LGHDT and CDR2 YNNKEL (reference sequence). Trimming cost V 5 bases and J 10 bases, with 12 bases left between them. The CDR3 DNA sequence: TGTGCCAGCAGCAACCAGGAGGGTCAGTACTTC. Its translation: CASSNQEGQYF.